This TCR beta chain was identified in a study of beta chain features in type 1 diabetes. About the research overall: All samples yielded some 110 million examined sorted cells.

What was sequenced were expressed TCRB transcripts, since all of the isolated RNA had been reverse transcribed. TCRdb's copy holds only in-frame clones and misses some; the assay was immunoSEQ multiplex PCR. The table lists around 350,000 clones, over 10% of them singletons. Germline trimming cut 5 bases from V and 5 bases from J; bases unmatched to any gene: 5. Germline V gene data show CDR1 as GTSNPN and CDR2 as SVGIG (reference sequence). The CDR3 consists of 13 residues. Staining for CD45RO/CCR7/CD25/CD127/CD95/CD27 allowed sorting of CD4+ naive, central memory, regulatory and stem cell-like memory cells.

The receptor's source is a man younger than 35 in good health. Sequenced input: naive CD4+ T cells from blood. The V gene is TRBV30, the J gene TRBJ1-5; 8 bases fit TRBD1. The CDR3 reads CAWARQGYQPQHF. DNA of the CDR3: TGTGCCTGGGCTCGACAGGGGTATCAGCCCCAGCATTTT.